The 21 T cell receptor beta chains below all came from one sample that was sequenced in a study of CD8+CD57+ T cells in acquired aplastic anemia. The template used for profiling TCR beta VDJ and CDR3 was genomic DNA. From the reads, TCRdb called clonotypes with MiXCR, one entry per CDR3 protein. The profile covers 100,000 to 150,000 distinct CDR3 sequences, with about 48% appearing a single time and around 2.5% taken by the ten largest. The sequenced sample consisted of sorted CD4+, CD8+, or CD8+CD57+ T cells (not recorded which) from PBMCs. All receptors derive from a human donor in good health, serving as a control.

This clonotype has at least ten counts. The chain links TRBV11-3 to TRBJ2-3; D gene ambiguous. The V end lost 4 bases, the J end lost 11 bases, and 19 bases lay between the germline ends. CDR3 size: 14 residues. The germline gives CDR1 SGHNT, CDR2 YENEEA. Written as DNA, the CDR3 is TGTGCCAGCAGCTCCCAATCTAGGGCCTCTATGCAGTATTTT. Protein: CASSSQSRASMQYF.

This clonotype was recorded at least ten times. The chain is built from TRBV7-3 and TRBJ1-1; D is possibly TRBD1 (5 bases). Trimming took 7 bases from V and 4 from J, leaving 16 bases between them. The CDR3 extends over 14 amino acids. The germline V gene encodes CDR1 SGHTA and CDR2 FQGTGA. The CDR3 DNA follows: TGTGCCAGCACCCTAGGGGAGCGTAGCACTGAAGCTTTCTTT. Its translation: CASTLGERSTEAFF. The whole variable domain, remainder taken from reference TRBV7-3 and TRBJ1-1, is GAGVSQTPSNKVTEKGKYVELRCDPISGHTALYWYRQSLGQGPEFLIYFQGTGAADDSGLPNDRFFAVRPEGSVSTLKIQRTERGDSAVYLCASTLGERSTEAFFGQGTRLTVV.

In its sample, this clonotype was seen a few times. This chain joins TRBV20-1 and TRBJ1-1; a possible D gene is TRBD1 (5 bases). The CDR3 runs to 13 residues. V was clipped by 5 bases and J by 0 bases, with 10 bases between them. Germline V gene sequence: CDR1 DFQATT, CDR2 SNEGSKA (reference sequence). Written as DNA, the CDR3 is TGCAGTGCTTTGGGGGATCTGAACACTGAAGCTTTCTTT. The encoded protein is CSALGDLNTEAFF.

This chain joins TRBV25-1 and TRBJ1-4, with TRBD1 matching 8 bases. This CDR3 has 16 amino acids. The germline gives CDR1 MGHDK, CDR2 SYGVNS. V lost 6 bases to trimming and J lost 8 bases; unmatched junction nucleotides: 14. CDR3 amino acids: CASSDRGSPGNEKLFF. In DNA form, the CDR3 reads TGTGCCAGCAGCGACAGGGGAAGCCCGGGGAACGAAAAACTGTTTTTT.

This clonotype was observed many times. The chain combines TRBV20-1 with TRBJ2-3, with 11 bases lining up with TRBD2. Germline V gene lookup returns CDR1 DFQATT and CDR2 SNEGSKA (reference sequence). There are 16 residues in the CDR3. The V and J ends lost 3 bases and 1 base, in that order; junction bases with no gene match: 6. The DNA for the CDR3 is TGCAGTGCTAGCCCCCTAGCGGGGGGCGGCACAGATACGCAGTATTTT. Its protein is CSASPLAGGGTDTQYF.

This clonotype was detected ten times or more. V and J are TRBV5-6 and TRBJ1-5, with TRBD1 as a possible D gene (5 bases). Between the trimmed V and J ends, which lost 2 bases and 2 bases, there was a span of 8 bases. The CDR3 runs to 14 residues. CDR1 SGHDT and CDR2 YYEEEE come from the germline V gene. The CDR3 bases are TGTGCCAGCAGCTTTCAGGGAGGCAATCAGCCCCAGCATTTT. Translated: CASSFQGGNQPQHF.

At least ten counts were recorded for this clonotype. In nucleotides, the CDR3 is TGCAGTGCTAGAGGCAGGACAGGGGGCTTAACCTACCAAGAGACCCAGTACTTC. It yields the protein CSARGRTGGLTYQETQYF. The V and J genes are TRBV20-1 and TRBJ2-5; 11 positions agree with TRBD1. Germline V gene data show CDR1 as DFQATT and CDR2 as SNEGSKA (reference sequence). The CDR3 length is 18 residues. The V and J ends lost 1 base and 0 bases, in that order; junction bases with no gene match: 10.

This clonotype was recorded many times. CDR3 DNA: TGTGCCAGCAGTTACTCGGAGGGGGCGCGTAATTCACCCCTCCACTTT. Its protein product is CASSYSEGARNSPLHF. This chain joins TRBV6-5 and TRBJ1-6; 7 bases line up with TRBD1. This CDR3 has 16 residues. The ends lost 0 bases at V and 6 bases at J; junction bases unmatched: 5. CDR1 and CDR2 from the germline V gene are MNHEY and SVGAGI.

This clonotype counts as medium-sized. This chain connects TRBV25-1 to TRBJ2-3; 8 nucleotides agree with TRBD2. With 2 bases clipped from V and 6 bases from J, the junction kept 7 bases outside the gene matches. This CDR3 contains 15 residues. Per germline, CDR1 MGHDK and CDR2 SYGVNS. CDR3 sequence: CASSERDGGADTQYF. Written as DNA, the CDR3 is TGTGCCAGCAGTGAAAGGGACGGGGGGGCGGATACGCAGTATTTT.

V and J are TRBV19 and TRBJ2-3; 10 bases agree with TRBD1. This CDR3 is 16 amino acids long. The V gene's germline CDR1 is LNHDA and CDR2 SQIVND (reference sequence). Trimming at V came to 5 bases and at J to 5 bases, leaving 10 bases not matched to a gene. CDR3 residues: CASSSQQGTGVDTQYF. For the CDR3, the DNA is TGTGCCAGTAGTTCCCAGCAAGGGACAGGGGTAGATACGCAGTATTTT.

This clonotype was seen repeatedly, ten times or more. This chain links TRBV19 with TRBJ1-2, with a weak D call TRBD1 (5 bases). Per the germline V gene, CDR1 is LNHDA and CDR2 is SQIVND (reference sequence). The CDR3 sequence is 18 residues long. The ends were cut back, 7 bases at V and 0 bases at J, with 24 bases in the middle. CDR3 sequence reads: CASMRRTNQVQANYGYTF. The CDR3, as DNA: TGTGCCAGTATGCGGAGGACAAATCAGGTCCAAGCTAACTATGGCTACACCTTC.

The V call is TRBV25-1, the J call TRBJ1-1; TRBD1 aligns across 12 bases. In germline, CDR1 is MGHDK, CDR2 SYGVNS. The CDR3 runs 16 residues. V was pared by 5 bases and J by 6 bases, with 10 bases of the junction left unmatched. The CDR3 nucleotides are TGTGCCAGCAGTCTAACGGGGACAGGGGGCACTGCTGAAGCTTTCTTT. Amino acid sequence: CASSLTGTGGTAEAFF.

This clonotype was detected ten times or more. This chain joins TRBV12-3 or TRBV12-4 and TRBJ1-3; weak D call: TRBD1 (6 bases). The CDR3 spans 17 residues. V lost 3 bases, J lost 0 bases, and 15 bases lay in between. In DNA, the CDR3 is TGTGCCAGCAGTTTGAGGGACATCTCTTTCTCTGGAAACACCATATATTTT. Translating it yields CASSLRDISFSGNTIYF.

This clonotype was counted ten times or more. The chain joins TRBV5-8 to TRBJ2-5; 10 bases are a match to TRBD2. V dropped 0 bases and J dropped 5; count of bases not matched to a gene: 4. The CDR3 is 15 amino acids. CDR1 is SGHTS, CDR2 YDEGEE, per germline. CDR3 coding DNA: TGTGCCAGCAGCTTGGAGCTAGCGGGGGCGGAGACCCAGTACTTC. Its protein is CASSLELAGAETQYF. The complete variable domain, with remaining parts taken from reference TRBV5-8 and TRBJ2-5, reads EAGVTQSPTHLIKTRGQQATLRCSPISGHTSVYWYQQALGLGLQFLLWYDEGEERNRGNFPPRFSGRQFPNYSSELNVNALELEDSALYLCASSLELAGAETQYFGPGTRLLVL.

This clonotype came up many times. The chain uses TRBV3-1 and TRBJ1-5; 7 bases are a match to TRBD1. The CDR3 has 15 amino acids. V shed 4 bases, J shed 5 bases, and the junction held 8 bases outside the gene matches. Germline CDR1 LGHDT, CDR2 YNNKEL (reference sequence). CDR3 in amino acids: CASSPWGRGYQPQHF. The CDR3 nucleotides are TGTGCCAGCAGCCCGTGGGGCAGGGGGTATCAGCCCCAGCATTTT.

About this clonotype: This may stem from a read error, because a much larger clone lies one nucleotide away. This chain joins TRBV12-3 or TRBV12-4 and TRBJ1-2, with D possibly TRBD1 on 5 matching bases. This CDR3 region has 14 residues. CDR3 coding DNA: TGTGCCGGCAGGGAGAATCAGGGAGGGCGAGGCTACACCTTC. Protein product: CAGRENQGGRGYTF.

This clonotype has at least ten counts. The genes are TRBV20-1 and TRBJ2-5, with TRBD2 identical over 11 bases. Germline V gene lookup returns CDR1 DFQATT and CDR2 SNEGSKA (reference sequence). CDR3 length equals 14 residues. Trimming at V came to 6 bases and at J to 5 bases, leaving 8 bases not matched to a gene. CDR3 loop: CSAPTSGAGETQYF. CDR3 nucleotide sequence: TGCAGTGCACCGACTAGCGGGGCTGGGGAGACCCAGTACTTC.

The CDR3 spells CARREPNYGYTF. In nucleotides, the CDR3 is TGTGCCAGGAGGGAACCAAACTATGGCTACACCTTC. The J gene is TRBJ1-2, the V gene TRBV2; D not certain. V lost 9 bases and J 2 bases, leaving 10 bases between the germline ends. Germline CDR1 reads SNHLY; CDR2 reads FYNNEI. The CDR3 totals 12 residues.

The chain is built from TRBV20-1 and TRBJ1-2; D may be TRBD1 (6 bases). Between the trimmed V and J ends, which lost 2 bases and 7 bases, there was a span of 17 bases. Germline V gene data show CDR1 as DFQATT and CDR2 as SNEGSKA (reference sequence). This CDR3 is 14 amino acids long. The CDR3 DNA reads TGCAGTGCTAGACGGGGTCAGGGGCCGGTTGGCTACACCTTC. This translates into CSARRGQGPVGYTF.

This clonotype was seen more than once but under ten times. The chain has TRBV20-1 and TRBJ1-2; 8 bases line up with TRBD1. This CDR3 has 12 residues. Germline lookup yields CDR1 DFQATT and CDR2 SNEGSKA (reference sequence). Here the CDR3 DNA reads TGCAGCCTGGCGACAGGGGATCATGGCTACACCTTC. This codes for CSLATGDHGYTF.

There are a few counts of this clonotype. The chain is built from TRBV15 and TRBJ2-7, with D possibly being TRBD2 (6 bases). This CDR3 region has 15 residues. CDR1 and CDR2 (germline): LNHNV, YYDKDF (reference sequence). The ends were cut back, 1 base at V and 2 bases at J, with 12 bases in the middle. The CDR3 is CATSRGRDGAYEQYF. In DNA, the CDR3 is TGTGCCACCAGCAGAGGGCGGGACGGGGCCTACGAGCAGTACTTC.